This T cell receptor (beta chain) stems from a study of shared clonotypes between healthy human individuals. Study-level information: A donor's plate count was three for CD4 naive and three for CD4 memory; CD8 naive had two and CD8 memory one.

For sorted subsets, approximately 180 ng DNA per replicate equaled roughly 29,000 T cell genomes. Profiled with immunoSEQ multiplex PCR; TCRdb holds only in-frame clones, not every one. Among hundreds of thousands of clones, about 96% were seen once, and the ten largest hold 0.06%. Nashville, Tennessee was home to all donors, who were Caucasian adults. Germline CDR1 reads SGHRS; CDR2 reads YFSETQ. Deletions cut 0 bases from V and 5 bases from J, with 22 bases between. There are 18 residues in the CDR3. This TCR was sampled from a woman aged 25 to 39 in good health. The J gene is TRBJ2-3, the V gene TRBV5-1; a weak D match, TRBD2 (5 bases). Sequencing was done on a sample of naive CD4+ T cells sorted from blood. Stated subset: CD45RA+ positively selected. The CDR3 loop reads CASSLAPRHRDEEDTQYF. DNA of the CDR3: TGCGCCAGCAGCTTGGCCCCTAGACACCGGGATGAGGAAGATACGCAGTATTTT.